Below, 18 T cell receptor beta chains from the same sample are listed, as sequenced in a study of beta chain features in type 1 diabetes (dated by TCRdb to 2016 to 2018). Summary of the overall study and its limitations: Type 1 diabetes patients showed a moderate but significant shortening of TCRB CDR3 length in all four CD4+ subsets.

What these receptors recognize is not known. Receptors were amplified or captured by the immunoSEQ multiplex PCR assay. All of the isolated RNA was reverse transcribed with the High Capacity cDNA Reverse Transcription Kit, so expressed TCRB transcripts were sequenced. Sourced from immuneACCESS, this table was stored by TCRdb with only in-frame sequences that have V and J called. A share of the clones is absent; for the studies checked, an unresolved V gene accounts for under half, and the remainder has no known explanation. The sample has hundreds of thousands of clones on record, approximately 14% of them singletons. The biggest ten clones account for 0.015% to 0.02% of the sample. The material sequenced was naive CD4+ T cells from blood. In the paper's terms, the cell subset or site label means: true naive CD4+ T cells. The receptors come from a young man with type 1 diabetes.

This clone was recorded a few times. This chain uses TRBV7-9 with TRBJ1-2; no definite D call. V lost 3 bases and J lost 1, with 6 bases in between. CDR3 length: 13 residues. CDR1 and CDR2 (germline): SEHNR, FQNEAQ (reference sequence). CDR3: CASSFQRNYGYTF. The CDR3 DNA follows: TGTGCCAGCAGCTTTCAGCGTAACTATGGCTACACCTTC.

The rearrangement uses TRBV18 and TRBJ2-7; a possible D gene is TRBD1 (5 bases). This CDR3 comprises 14 residues. Trimming pared 5 bases from V and 3 bases from J, leaving 14 bases between. The germline CDR1 and CDR2 sequences are KGHSH and LQKENI. The DNA for the CDR3 is TGTGCCAGCTCAAGAGACAGTCTTTACTACGAGCAGTACTTC. Translation: CASSRDSLYYEQYF.

This sequence joins TRBV5-1 and TRBJ2-1; D perhaps matches TRBD2 (5 bases). V lost 5 bases, J lost 0 bases, and 9 bases lay in between. The CDR3 loop spans 14 amino acids. In germline, CDR1 is SGHRS, CDR2 YFSETQ. The DNA for the CDR3 is TGCGCCAGCAGTCCCGGGGACTCCTACAATGAGCAGTTCTTC. Its translation is CASSPGDSYNEQFF.

This clone was picked up a small number of times. The J gene is TRBJ1-5, the V gene TRBV28, with D perhaps TRBD1 (5 bases). The ends were cut back, 3 bases at V and 4 bases at J, with 10 bases in the middle. The CDR3 runs 14 residues. Germline V lookup: CDR1 MDHEN, CDR2 SYDVKM. CDR3 amino acids: CASSLYRINQPQHF. In nucleotides, the CDR3 is TGTGCCAGCAGTTTGTACAGGATTAATCAGCCCCAGCATTTT.

This clone has just a few counts. This sequence joins TRBV6-7 and TRBJ2-1; 14 positions agree with TRBD2. TRBV6-7 is labeled an ORF, and its function is uncertain. There are 16 residues in the CDR3. The V segment lost 6 bases and the J segment 8 bases; nucleotides outside the gene matches: 9. The CDR3 DNA follows: TGTGCCAGCAGAGCGGGGACTAGCGGGAGTATCGATGAGCAGTTCTTC. Translating it yields CASRAGTSGSIDEQFF.

The rearrangement joins TRBV13 to TRBJ2-7; 7 nucleotides line up with TRBD1. V lost 2 bases, J lost 4 bases, and 8 bases stayed unmatched. Germline-derived CDR1 and CDR2 are PRHDT and FYEKMQ (reference sequence). The CDR3 extends over 15 amino acids. Here the CDR3 reads CASSLTPTGRYEQYF. The CDR3 nucleotides read TGTGCCAGCAGCTTAACACCGACAGGGCGGTACGAGCAGTACTTC.

This clone was detected only a few times. The chain links TRBV11-2 to TRBJ2-7; 10 nucleotides line up with TRBD1. The ends lost 4 bases at V and 4 bases at J; junction bases unmatched: 4. Germline V lookup: CDR1 SGHAT, CDR2 FQNNGV. The CDR3 totals 14 residues. As DNA, the CDR3 is TGTGCCAGCAGCTGGGGACAGGGGTGGTACGAGCAGTACTTC. This gives the protein CASSWGQGWYEQYF. Drawing the rest from reference TRBV11-2 and TRBJ2-7, the complete variable domain is EAGVAQSPRYKIIEKRQSVAFWCNPISGHATLYWYQQILGQGPKLLIQFQNNGVVDDSQLPKDRFSAERLKGVDSTLKIQPAKLEDSAVYLCASSWGQGWYEQYFGPGTRLTVT.

The chain joins TRBV12-5 to TRBJ2-1; 7 positions match TRBD2. This CDR3 region has 14 residues. Germline trimming cut 5 bases from V and 8 bases from J; bases unmatched to any gene: 9. CDR1 is LGHNT and CDR2 is FRNRAP in the germline V gene. The CDR3: CASGPDREDDEQFF. The CDR3, as DNA: TGTGCTAGTGGTCCTGACCGGGAGGACGATGAGCAGTTCTTC.

In its sample, this clone was seen a few times. The gene calls are TRBV7-2 and TRBJ2-7; D is perhaps TRBD2 (5 bases). V shed 2 bases and J shed 7 bases, with 9 bases lying between them. The V gene's germline CDR1 is SGHTA and CDR2 FQGNSA. The length of the CDR3 is 12 residues. The DNA for the CDR3 is TGTGCCAGCAGCTTAACCGGGATTGAGCAGTACTTC. This gives the protein CASSLTGIEQYF.

The chain couples TRBV28 to TRBJ2-5; 7 positions agree with TRBD1. CDR1 is MDHEN, CDR2 SYDVKM, per germline. V shed 6 bases, J shed 6 bases, and the junction held 7 bases outside the gene matches. CDR3 length equals 13 residues. CDR3 region: CASRPTGEKTQYF. DNA for the CDR3: TGTGCCAGCAGACCAACAGGGGAGAAGACCCAGTACTTC.

Here the CDR3 reads CSVLTGGAYEQYF. DNA of the CDR3: TGCAGCGTCCTGACAGGGGGGGCCTACGAGCAGTACTTC. J is TRBJ2-5 and V is TRBV29-1; TRBD1 matches 9 bases. Judging by the DNA end, TRBJ2-7 fits better; the J call may be wrong. The CDR3 loop spans 13 amino acids. CDR1 SQVTM and CDR2 ANQGSEA come from the germline V gene.

The J gene is TRBJ2-3, the V gene TRBV2; D is ambiguous. The CDR3 totals 14 residues. Looked up from germline, CDR1 is SNHLY and CDR2 is FYNNEI. V was clipped by 7 bases and J by 1 base, with 12 bases between them. This CDR3 is CASNPWQGTDTQYF. CDR3 nucleotide sequence: TGTGCCAGCAATCCGTGGCAGGGCACAGATACGCAGTATTTT.

The chain carries TRBV5-1 and TRBJ2-1, with D perhaps matching TRBD1 (5 bases). The V gene lost 0 bases and the J gene lost 5 bases, with 12 bases spanning the gap. Germline V CDR1 and CDR2: SGHRS, YFSETQ. The CDR3 is 15 amino acids. For the CDR3, the DNA is TGCGCCAGCAGCTTGGCCGCAGGGAACAACAATGAGCAGTTCTTC. Translating gives CASSLAAGNNNEQFF.

V usage is TRBV10-3 and J usage is TRBJ1-5, with D maybe TRBD1 (5 bases). The germline V and J ends were trimmed by 6 bases and 3 bases, with 9 bases remaining between them. Germline V gene lookup returns CDR1 ENHRY and CDR2 SYGVKD. There are 13 residues in the CDR3. The CDR3 coding sequence is TGTGCCATCAGGGCAGGGCTCAATCAGCCCCAGCATTTT. The encoded protein is CAIRAGLNQPQHF.

The chain uses TRBV30 and TRBJ2-1, with D uncertain. The V and J ends lost 1 base and 11 bases respectively, with 9 bases between them. The germline V gene has CDR1 GTSNPN and CDR2 SVGIG (reference sequence). There are 11 residues in the CDR3. As DNA, the CDR3 is TGTGCCTGGAGTGCCCGCCTACAGCAGTTCTTC. Protein: CAWSARLQQFF.

On this clone itself: Other DNA sequences in the sample encode the same CDR3. The chain links TRBV18 to TRBJ1-4; 7 nucleotides match TRBD1. V lost 6 bases to trimming and J lost 5 bases; unmatched junction nucleotides: 3. In germline, CDR1 is KGHSH, CDR2 LQKENI. There are 13 residues in the CDR3. The CDR3: CASSPGQNEKLFF. In DNA, the CDR3 is TGTGCCAGCTCTCCGGGACAGAATGAAAAACTGTTTTTT.

The chain combines TRBV28 with TRBJ2-5; the match to TRBD2 covers 10 bases. Germline assignment: CDR1 MDHEN and CDR2 SYDVKM. V gave up 8 bases and J gave up 3 bases; unmatched junction bases: 9. The CDR3 runs to 15 residues. DNA for the CDR3: TGTGCCAGCTATAAGGGGACTAGCGCAAAAGAGACCCAGTACTTC. This encodes CASYKGTSAKETQYF.

The CDR3 coding sequence is TGCGCCAGCAGCTTGCGGCCCCCGGGACAGGGGATCACAGATACGCAGTATTTT. It specifies CASSLRPPGQGITDTQYF. This chain joins TRBV5-1 and TRBJ2-3; the match to TRBD1 covers 10 bases. Germline CDR1 is SGHRS and CDR2 is YFSETQ. This CDR3 is built from 18 residues. J gave up 2 bases and V 1 base, and 10 bases lay outside the gene matches. Full variable domain (missing parts from reference TRBV5-1 and TRBJ2-3): KAGVTQTPRYLIKTRGQQVTLSCSPISGHRSVSWYQQTPGQGLQFLFEYFSETQRNKGNFPGRFSGRQFSNSRSEMNVSTLELGDSALYLCASSLRPPGQGITDTQYFGPGTRLTVL.